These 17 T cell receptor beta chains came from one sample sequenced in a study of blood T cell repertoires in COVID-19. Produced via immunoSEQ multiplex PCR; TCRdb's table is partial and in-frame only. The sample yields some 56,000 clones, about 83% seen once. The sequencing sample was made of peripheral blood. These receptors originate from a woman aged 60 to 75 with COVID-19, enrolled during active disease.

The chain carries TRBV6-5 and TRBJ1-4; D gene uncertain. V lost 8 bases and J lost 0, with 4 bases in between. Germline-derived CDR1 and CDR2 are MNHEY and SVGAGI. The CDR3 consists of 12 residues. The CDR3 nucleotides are TGTGCCAGCCAGGCAACTAATGAAAAACTGTTTTTT. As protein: CASQATNEKLFF.

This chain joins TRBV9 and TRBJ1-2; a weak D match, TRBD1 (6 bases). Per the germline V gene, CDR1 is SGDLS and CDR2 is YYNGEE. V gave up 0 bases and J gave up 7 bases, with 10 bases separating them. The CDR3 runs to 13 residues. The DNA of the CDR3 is TGTGCCAGCAGCGTAGTGGGCAGGGGTGGCTACACCTTC. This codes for CASSVVGRGGYTF.

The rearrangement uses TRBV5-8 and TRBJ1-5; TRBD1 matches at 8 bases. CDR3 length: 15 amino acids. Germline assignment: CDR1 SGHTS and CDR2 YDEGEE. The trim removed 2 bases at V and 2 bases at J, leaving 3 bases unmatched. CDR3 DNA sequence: TGTGCCAGCAGCTTCAGGGGGCAACGCAATCAGCCCCAGCATTTT. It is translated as CASSFRGQRNQPQHF.

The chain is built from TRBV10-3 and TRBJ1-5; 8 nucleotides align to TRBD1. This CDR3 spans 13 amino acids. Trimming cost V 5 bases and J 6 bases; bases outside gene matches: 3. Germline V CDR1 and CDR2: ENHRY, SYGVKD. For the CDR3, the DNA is TGTGCCATCAGTCAGGGGGCGGTTCAGCCCCAGCATTTT. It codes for CAISQGAVQPQHF.

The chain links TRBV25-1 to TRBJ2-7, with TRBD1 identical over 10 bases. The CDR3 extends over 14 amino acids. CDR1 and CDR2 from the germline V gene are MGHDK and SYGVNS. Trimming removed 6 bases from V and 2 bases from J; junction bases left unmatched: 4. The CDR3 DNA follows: TGTGCCAGCAGCGGACAGGGGGTCACCTACGAGCAGTACTTC. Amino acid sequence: CASSGQGVTYEQYF.

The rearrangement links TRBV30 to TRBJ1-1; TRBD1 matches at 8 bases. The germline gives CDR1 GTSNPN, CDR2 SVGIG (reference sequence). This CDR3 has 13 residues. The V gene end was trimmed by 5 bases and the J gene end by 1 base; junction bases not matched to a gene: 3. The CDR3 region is CAWGQGWNTEAFF. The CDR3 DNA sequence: TGTGCCTGGGGACAGGGTTGGAACACTGAAGCTTTCTTT.

The CDR3: CASSTRDYNSPLHF. For the CDR3, the DNA is TGTGCCAGTAGTACCCGGGACTATAATTCACCCCTCCACTTT. The chain couples TRBV19 to TRBJ1-6; D unresolved. CDR1 LNHDA and CDR2 SQIVND come from the germline V gene (reference sequence). This CDR3 has 14 residues. Trimming stripped 4 bases from V and 3 bases from J, with 7 bases between.

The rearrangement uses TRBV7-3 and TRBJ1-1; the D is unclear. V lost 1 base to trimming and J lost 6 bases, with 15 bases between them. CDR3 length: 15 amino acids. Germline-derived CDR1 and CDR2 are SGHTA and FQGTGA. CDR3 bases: TGTGCCAGCAGCTTAAAAGGAGGGCGGGGATCTGAAGCTTTCTTT. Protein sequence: CASSLKGGRGSEAFF.

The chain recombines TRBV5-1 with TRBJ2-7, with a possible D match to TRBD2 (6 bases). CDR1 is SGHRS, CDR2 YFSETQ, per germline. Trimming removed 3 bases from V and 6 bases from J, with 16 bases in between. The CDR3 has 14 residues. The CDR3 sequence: CASSWGLPDGEQYF. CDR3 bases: TGCGCCAGCAGCTGGGGACTCCCGGATGGCGAGCAGTACTTC.

For the CDR3, the DNA is TGTGCCAGCTCACCCTCGACAGGGACTTATGGCTACACCTTC. It yields the protein CASSPSTGTYGYTF. This chain links TRBV18 with TRBJ1-2; 7 nucleotides agree with TRBD1. Per germline, CDR1 KGHSH and CDR2 LQKENI. The CDR3 has 14 residues. Trimming removed 3 bases from V and 5 bases from J; junction bases left unmatched: 6.

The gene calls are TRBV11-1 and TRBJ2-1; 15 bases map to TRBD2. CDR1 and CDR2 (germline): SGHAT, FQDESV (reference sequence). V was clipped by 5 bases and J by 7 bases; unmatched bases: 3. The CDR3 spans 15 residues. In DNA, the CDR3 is TGTGCCAGCAGCACCGGGACTAGCGGGAGGAATGAGCAGTTCTTC. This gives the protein CASSTGTSGRNEQFF.

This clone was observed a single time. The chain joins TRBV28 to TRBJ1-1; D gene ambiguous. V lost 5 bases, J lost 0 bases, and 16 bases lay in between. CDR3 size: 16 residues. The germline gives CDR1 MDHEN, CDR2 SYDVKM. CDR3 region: CASSPPNPGMNTEAFF. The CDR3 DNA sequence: TGTGCCAGCAGTCCACCGAACCCGGGGATGAACACTGAAGCTTTCTTT.

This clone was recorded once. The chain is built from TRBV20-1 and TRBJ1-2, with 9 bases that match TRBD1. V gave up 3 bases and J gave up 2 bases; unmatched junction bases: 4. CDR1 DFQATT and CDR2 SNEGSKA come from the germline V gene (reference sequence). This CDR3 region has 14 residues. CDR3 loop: CSASRTGVNYGYTF. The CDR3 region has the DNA TGCAGTGCTAGTAGGACAGGGGTGAACTATGGCTACACCTTC.

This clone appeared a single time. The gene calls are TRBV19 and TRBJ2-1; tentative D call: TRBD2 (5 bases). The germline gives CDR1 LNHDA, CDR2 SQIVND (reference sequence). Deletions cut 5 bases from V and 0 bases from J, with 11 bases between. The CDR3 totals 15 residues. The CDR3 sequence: CASSLPAGSYNEQFF. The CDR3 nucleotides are TGTGCCAGTAGTCTACCCGCGGGCTCCTACAATGAGCAGTTCTTC.

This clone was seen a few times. Written as DNA, the CDR3 is TGTGCTAGTGGTTTGCTTCACACTGAAGCTTTCTTT. Translated: CASGLLHTEAFF. The chain links TRBV12-5 to TRBJ1-1; D call uncertain. The CDR3 totals 12 residues. Germline V gene sequence: CDR1 LGHNT, CDR2 FRNRAP. V lost 2 bases, J lost 3 bases, and 4 bases lay in between.

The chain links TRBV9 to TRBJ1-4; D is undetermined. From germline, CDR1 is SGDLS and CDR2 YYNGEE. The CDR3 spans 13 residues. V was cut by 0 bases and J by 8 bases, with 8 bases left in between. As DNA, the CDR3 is TGTGCCAGCAGCGTAGAGGGAGGCGAAAAACTGTTTTTT. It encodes CASSVEGGEKLFF. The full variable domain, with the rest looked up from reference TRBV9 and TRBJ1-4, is DSGVTQTPKHLITATGQRVTLRCSPRSGDLSVYWYQQSLDQGLQFLIQYYNGEERAKGNILERFSAQQFPDLHSELNLSSLELGDSALYFCASSVEGGEKLFFGSGTQLSVL.

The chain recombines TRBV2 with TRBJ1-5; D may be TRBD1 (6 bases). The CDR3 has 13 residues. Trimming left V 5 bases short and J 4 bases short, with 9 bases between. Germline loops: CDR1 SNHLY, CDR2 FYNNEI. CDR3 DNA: TGTGCCAGCAGTAGGGGGGGGAATCAGCCCCAGCATTTT. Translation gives CASSRGGNQPQHF.